The present entry profiles one T cell receptor (beta chain) with its context. The data were obtained in a study of blood T cell repertoires in COVID-19. Study in general: Samples representing acute and convalescent COVID-19 were sourced from the United States, Italy and Spain. Nucleic acid was either cDNA or gDNA, and it came from T cells, B-cell-depleted T cells, or PBMCs.

Method: immunoSEQ multiplex PCR; TCRdb's copy keeps in-frame clones and lacks some. In the table there are roughly 73,000 clones, 81% of which are singletons. The CDR3 is 15 residues long. Germline CDR1 is SGHRS and CDR2 is YFSETQ. After removal of 4 bases from V and 1 base from J, the junction contained 3 bases not matched to a gene. The sequence was obtained from a woman aged 70-85 years with acute or convalescent COVID-19. This rearrangement joins TRBV5-1 to TRBJ2-2, with 8 bases matching TRBD2. Sequenced sample: peripheral blood. Here the CDR3 DNA reads TGCGCCAGCAGCCTGGGACTAGTGAACACCGGGGAGCTGTTTTTT. Translated, it gives CASSLGLVNTGELFF.